One and the same sample provided the 32 T cell receptor beta chains below, sequenced in a study of response to subunit inactivated influenza vaccine (dated by TCRdb to the late 2010s). The library came from RT-PCR. TCRdb shows the sequencer as Illumina HiSeq 2500. The public reads were reanalyzed by TCRdb: fastp trimming at Q25, MiXCR alignment, in-frame beta chains only. Rows are unified per CDR3 protein, each entry keeping the most common DNA and genes. Across this sample there are hundreds of thousands of distinct CDR3 sequences, with around a sixth seen only once. Around 10% of the sample belongs to the ten largest clones. Sequenced here: PBMCs from blood, sampled about 13 days after vaccination. The receptor source for this set is a man between 45 and 60 years old who received an inactivated influenza vaccine. Donor details come from another sample of the same person, matched by shared clones.

This clonotype has more than one count but fewer than ten. This chain links TRBV20-1 with TRBJ2-1; no clear D gene. The CDR3 spans 14 residues. The germline V gene encodes CDR1 DFQATT and CDR2 SNEGSKA (reference sequence). The ends were cut back, 3 bases at V and 0 bases at J, with 9 bases in the middle. The CDR3 region is CSASSVASYNEQFF. CDR3 DNA sequence: TGCAGTGCTAGTAGTGTTGCCTCCTACAATGAGCAGTTCTTC.

This clonotype has a handful of counts. The chain employs TRBV5-1 and TRBJ2-3, with D maybe TRBD1 (6 bases). The CDR3 consists of 16 residues. The V end was cut by 0 bases, the J end by 3 bases, with 14 bases between. CDR1 SGHRS and CDR2 YFSETQ come from the germline V gene. The CDR3 loop reads CASSLGRQVVTDTQYF. DNA of the CDR3: TGCGCCAGCAGCTTGGGTCGACAGGTCGTAACAGATACGCAGTATTTT.

This clonotype was recorded at least ten times. J is TRBJ2-3 and V is TRBV3-1; the D is unclear. CDR3 size: 11 residues. CDR1 is LGHDT and CDR2 is YNNKEL in the germline V gene (reference sequence). Trimming pared 6 bases from V and 4 bases from J, leaving 5 bases between. CDR3: CASRMADTQYF. The CDR3 DNA reads TGTGCCAGCAGAATGGCAGATACGCAGTATTTT.

In its sample, this clonotype was seen a few times. The genes are TRBV6-1 and TRBJ2-3; TRBD1 agrees at 7 bases. The CDR3 consists of 15 residues. Looked up from germline, CDR1 is MNHNS and CDR2 is SASEGT. The V gene end was trimmed by 6 bases and the J gene end by 0 bases; junction bases not matched to a gene: 6. CDR3 residues: CASRTPGQSTDTQYF. The CDR3, as DNA: TGTGCCAGCAGAACCCCGGGACAGAGCACAGATACGCAGTATTTT.

This clonotype was counted between two and nine times. This rearrangement joins TRBV28 to TRBJ2-1; the D gene could be TRBD1 or TRBD2 (6 bases each). The CDR3 is 17 amino acids. V was clipped by 6 bases and J by 4 bases, with 22 bases between them. Germline assignment: CDR1 MDHEN and CDR2 SYDVKM. DNA for the CDR3: TGTGCCAGCAGGGGGACACGCGGGACAACCCAATACAATGAGCAGTTCTTC. This sequence encodes CASRGTRGTTQYNEQFF.

This clonotype was observed a few times. This chain uses TRBV4-3 with TRBJ2-1; 9 bases fit TRBD1. This CDR3 is 14 amino acids long. V gave up 4 bases and J gave up 6 bases; unmatched junction bases: 4. From germline, CDR1 is LGHNA and CDR2 YSLEER. The CDR3 region has the DNA TGCGCCAGCAGCCGAGGGACAGGGAGCAATGAGCAGTTCTTC. It yields the protein CASSRGTGSNEQFF.

At least ten counts were recorded for this clonotype. The chain joins TRBV27 to TRBJ2-6; 7 nucleotides line up with TRBD2. Germline V gene lookup returns CDR1 MNHEY and CDR2 SMNVEV (reference sequence). The CDR3 is made up of 16 amino acids. V was pared by 6 bases and J by 0 bases, with 5 bases of the junction left unmatched. DNA for the CDR3: TGTGCCAGCAGGCCCCGGACTAGCTCTGGGGCCAACGTCCTGACTTTC. Translation: CASRPRTSSGANVLTF.

This clonotype was seen a handful of times. V usage is TRBV30 and J usage is TRBJ1-4; TRBD1 matches at 9 bases. The germline gives CDR1 GTSNPN, CDR2 SVGIG (reference sequence). The junction had 6 bases not matched to a gene; V was cut back by 7 bases and J by 6 bases. The CDR3 is made up of 13 amino acids. As DNA, the CDR3 is TGTGCCTTCTCGGACAGGGGATATGAAAAACTGTTTTTT. Translating gives CAFSDRGYEKLFF.

This chain connects TRBV29-1 to TRBJ2-3; 8 nucleotides line up with TRBD2. Unmatched junction bases numbered 11, after V lost 5 bases and J lost 1 base. The germline V gene has CDR1 SQVTM and CDR2 ANQGSEA. This CDR3 spans 16 amino acids. CDR3 amino acids: CSVRGGAGAGTDTQYF. The CDR3 nucleotides read TGCAGCGTTCGGGGGGGAGCGGGAGCCGGCACAGATACGCAGTATTTT.

The chain is built from TRBV24-1 and TRBJ2-3; the match to TRBD2 covers 7 bases. The V gene end was trimmed by 4 bases and the J gene end by 2 bases; junction bases not matched to a gene: 5. The CDR3 has 15 residues. In germline, CDR1 is KGHDR, CDR2 SFDVKD. In DNA form, the CDR3 reads TGTGCCACCAGTGACCCTAGCGGCTCCACAGATACGCAGTATTTT. Translated, it gives CATSDPSGSTDTQYF.

This clonotype occurred a few times. J is TRBJ2-3 and V is TRBV29-1; 7 positions agree with TRBD2. Trimming cost V 4 bases and J 3 bases; bases outside gene matches: 10. Germline V gives CDR1 SQVTM, CDR2 ANQGSEA. There are 15 residues in the CDR3. The CDR3 DNA follows: TGCAGCGTTGTGCCTCGGGGGGTCATTACAGATACGCAGTATTTT. Amino acids: CSVVPRGVITDTQYF.

The rearrangement links TRBV29-1 to TRBJ2-4, with 7 bases that match TRBD2. In germline, CDR1 is SQVTM, CDR2 ANQGSEA. CDR3 size: 14 residues. The junction had 4 bases not matched to a gene; V was cut back by 3 bases and J by 2 bases. CDR3 sequence (DNA): TGCAGCGTTGACCCTAGCGGATCCAAAAACATTCAGTACTTC. It specifies CSVDPSGSKNIQYF.

The chain employs TRBV18 and TRBJ2-1; D call uncertain. With 1 base removed from V and 9 bases from J, the gap between germline ends came to 7 bases. The CDR3 loop spans 12 amino acids. CDR1 is KGHSH and CDR2 is LQKENI in the germline V gene. CDR3 nucleotide sequence: TGTGCCAGCTCACCACTCAGCGTTGAGCAGTTCTTC. Translated, it gives CASSPLSVEQFF. The full variable domain, in which reference TRBV18 and TRBJ2-1 provide the parts outside the CDR3, is NAGVMQNPRHLVRRRGQEARLRCSPMKGHSHVYWYRQLPEEGLKFMVYLQKENIIDESGMPKERFSAEFPKEGPSILRIQQVVRGDSAAYFCASSPLSVEQFFGPGTRLTVL.

This rearrangement joins TRBV6-2 or TRBV6-3 to TRBJ2-7, with unresolved D. The CDR3 consists of 12 residues. Deletions cut 6 bases from V and 13 bases from J, with 19 bases between. Germline assignment: CDR1 MNHEY and CDR2 SVGEGT. CDR3 DNA sequence: TGTGCCAGCAGCTCGCCCGGCCCTCCGATATACTTC. It is translated as CASSSPGPPIYF.

This clonotype was counted at least ten times. The V and J genes are TRBV12-3 or TRBV12-4 and TRBJ1-2; 7 nucleotides align to TRBD1. The CDR3 totals 18 residues. Trimming took 5 bases from V and 2 from J; bases not matched to a gene: 17. As DNA, the CDR3 is TGTGCCAGCAGTCTTTACTCCCTTAGGGACAGCGCCAACTATGGCTACACCTTC. Its translation: CASSLYSLRDSANYGYTF.

This clonotype showed up many times. This sequence joins TRBV7-8 and TRBJ1-1, with 8 bases lining up with TRBD1. Trimming took 2 bases from V and 1 from J; bases not matched to a gene: 6. This CDR3 has 16 residues. Germline lookup yields CDR1 SGHVS and CDR2 FQNEAQ. The CDR3 nucleotides read TGTGCCAGCAGCTTAATGGCAGGGGGCGCGAACACTGAAGCTTTCTTT. It translates to CASSLMAGGANTEAFF.

This clonotype was counted a few times. The gene calls are TRBV7-8 and TRBJ2-1; 10 positions match TRBD2. The V segment lost 0 bases and the J segment 10 bases; nucleotides outside the gene matches: 6. Germline-derived CDR1 and CDR2 are SGHVS and FQNEAQ. The CDR3 has 15 amino acids. CDR3: CASSLASGRAWEQFF. The CDR3 nucleotides read TGTGCCAGCAGCTTAGCGAGCGGGAGGGCCTGGGAGCAGTTCTTC.

There are many counts of this clonotype. This chain connects TRBV6-1 to TRBJ2-5; D perhaps matches TRBD1 (6 bases). The V gene's germline CDR1 is MNHNS and CDR2 SASEGT. V dropped 6 bases and J dropped 1 base, with 9 bases sitting between them. The CDR3 sequence is 13 residues long. The CDR3 region is CASSPQGQETQYF. CDR3 DNA: TGTGCCAGCAGCCCACAGGGCCAAGAGACCCAGTACTTC.

V usage is TRBV28 and J usage is TRBJ2-3, with 9 bases matching TRBD2. The germline V gene has CDR1 MDHEN and CDR2 SYDVKM. The CDR3 extends over 16 amino acids. Trimming at V came to 6 bases and at J to 5 bases, leaving 12 bases not matched to a gene. CDR3 sequence: CASSRWVAGEIDTQYF. The CDR3 nucleotides are TGTGCCAGCAGCCGGTGGGTAGCGGGAGAAATAGATACGCAGTATTTT.

This clonotype was detected ten times or more. The chain is built from TRBV9 and TRBJ2-7; no clear D gene. The CDR3 length is 14 residues. Germline assignment: CDR1 SGDLS and CDR2 YYNGEE. Trimming took 3 bases from V and 6 from J, leaving 16 bases between them. The CDR3 sequence: CASSADLGLSEQYF. As DNA, the CDR3 is TGTGCCAGCAGCGCCGACCTGGGATTGAGCGAGCAGTACTTC.

This clonotype was seen only a few times. The J gene is TRBJ1-2, the V gene TRBV29-1; D unresolved. This CDR3 is 12 amino acids long. The V end lost 4 bases, the J end lost 6 bases, and 12 bases lay between the germline ends. From germline, CDR1 is SQVTM and CDR2 ANQGSEA. Here the CDR3 DNA reads TGCAGCGTTGCGGTCAGTAATCATGGCTACACCTTC. It codes for CSVAVSNHGYTF.

This clonotype appeared a few times. This sequence joins TRBV4-1 and TRBJ2-7; D call uncertain. The germline V gene encodes CDR1 MGHRA and CDR2 YSYEKL. The V and J ends lost 2 bases and 7 bases respectively, with 9 bases between them. This CDR3 comprises 12 residues. CDR3 protein: CASSQYPGEQYF. CDR3 DNA: TGCGCCAGCAGCCAATACCCCGGTGAGCAGTACTTC.

This clonotype has a handful of counts. V usage is TRBV5-1 and J usage is TRBJ2-1; unclear D gene. Trimming took off 3 bases at V and 6 bases at J, with 10 bases between the two ends. The CDR3 is 13 amino acids. The germline gives CDR1 SGHRS, CDR2 YFSETQ. The CDR3 DNA sequence: TGCGCCAGCAGCTCCCCGGTGGGCAATGAGCAGTTCTTC. Amino acids: CASSSPVGNEQFF.

The chain carries TRBV5-5 and TRBJ2-3, with D possibly being TRBD1 (5 bases). The germline V gene has CDR1 SGHKS and CDR2 YYEKEE (reference sequence). The CDR3 extends over 14 amino acids. V lost 0 bases and J 14 bases, leaving 19 bases between the germline ends. The CDR3 here is CASSLAAGISALYF. DNA of the CDR3: TGTGCCAGCAGCTTGGCGGCAGGGATAAGTGCGTTGTATTTT. Filled out from reference TRBV5-5 and TRBJ2-3, the complete variable domain reads DAGVTQSPTHLIKTRGQQVTLRCSPISGHKSVSWYQQVLGQGPQFIFQYYEKEERGRGNFPDRFSARQFPNYSSELNVNALLLGDSALYLCASSLAAGISALYFGPGTRLTVL.

This chain joins TRBV7-9 and TRBJ2-5; perhaps TRBD1 as D (5 bases). Trimming shortened V by 4 bases and J by 4 bases, and 13 bases separated the two germline ends. The CDR3 is 14 amino acids. Germline V gene data show CDR1 as SEHNR and CDR2 as FQNEAQ (reference sequence). DNA of the CDR3: TGTGCCAGCAGCTCGGACATAAAGCGAGAGACCCAGTACTTC. It yields the protein CASSSDIKRETQYF.

In its sample, this clonotype was seen a few times. CDR3 coding DNA: TGCAGTGCTAGTGGAGGGGAGGCTTTCTTT. Protein sequence: CSASGGEAFF. The gene calls are TRBV20-1 and TRBJ1-1; tentative D call: TRBD1 (5 bases). CDR3 size: 10 residues. Trimming removed 3 bases at V and 11 bases at J, with 10 bases between. CDR1 and CDR2 (germline): DFQATT, SNEGSKA (reference sequence).

The genes are TRBV28 and TRBJ2-3; 9 positions agree with TRBD1. The CDR3 is 18 amino acids. Looked up from germline, CDR1 is MDHEN and CDR2 is SYDVKM. V shed 5 bases and J 1 base; nucleotides not matched to a gene: 13. The CDR3 loop reads CASSHRPDRGDGTDTQYF. Written as DNA, the CDR3 is TGTGCCAGCAGTCACCGGCCGGACAGGGGCGACGGCACAGATACGCAGTATTTT.

This clonotype was observed at least ten times. The chain links TRBV5-1 to TRBJ2-7; no clear D gene. Germline loops: CDR1 SGHRS, CDR2 YFSETQ. V dropped 0 bases and J dropped 5 bases, with 9 bases sitting between them. CDR3 length: 13 amino acids. CDR3 sequence (DNA): TGCGCCAGCAGCTTGGCCGTTAGCCACGAGCAGTACTTC. Translated, it gives CASSLAVSHEQYF.

This chain uses TRBV5-1 with TRBJ1-6; tentatively, D is TRBD1 (5 bases). V was clipped by 7 bases and J by 7 bases, with 18 bases between them. This CDR3 spans 15 amino acids. The germline V gene encodes CDR1 SGHRS and CDR2 YFSETQ. The CDR3 nucleotides are TGCGCCAGCGCCCCGGGAACAGGATCGAATTCACCCCTCCACTTT. Translated: CASAPGTGSNSPLHF.

A few counts support this clonotype. This chain joins TRBV3-1 and TRBJ2-1; 8 bases are a match to TRBD2. The CDR3 spans 15 residues. Trimming cost V 0 bases and J 7 bases; bases outside gene matches: 5. Germline V gene lookup returns CDR1 LGHDT and CDR2 YNNKEL (reference sequence). The CDR3 spells CASSQEWSGGNEQFF. CDR3 DNA sequence: TGTGCCAGCAGCCAAGAGTGGAGCGGGGGTAATGAGCAGTTCTTC.

The V gene is TRBV4-1, the J gene TRBJ2-6; D is uncertain. CDR1 MGHRA and CDR2 YSYEKL come from the germline V gene. With 0 bases removed from V and 0 bases from J, the gap between germline ends came to 6 bases. The CDR3 consists of 16 residues. CDR3 DNA sequence: TGCGCCAGCAGCCAAGATATCTACTCTGGGGCCAACGTCCTGACTTTC. Amino acids: CASSQDIYSGANVLTF.

This clonotype turned up a few times. The chain employs TRBV6-2 or TRBV6-3 and TRBJ2-1, with 12 positions matching TRBD2. Trimming at V came to 6 bases and at J to 11 bases, leaving 14 bases not matched to a gene. The CDR3 runs to 16 residues. Looked up from germline, CDR1 is MNHEY and CDR2 is SVGEGT. The CDR3 sequence: CASSQDLAGGMEKQFF. Here the CDR3 DNA reads TGTGCCAGCAGCCAAGACCTAGCGGGAGGGATGGAAAAGCAGTTCTTC.